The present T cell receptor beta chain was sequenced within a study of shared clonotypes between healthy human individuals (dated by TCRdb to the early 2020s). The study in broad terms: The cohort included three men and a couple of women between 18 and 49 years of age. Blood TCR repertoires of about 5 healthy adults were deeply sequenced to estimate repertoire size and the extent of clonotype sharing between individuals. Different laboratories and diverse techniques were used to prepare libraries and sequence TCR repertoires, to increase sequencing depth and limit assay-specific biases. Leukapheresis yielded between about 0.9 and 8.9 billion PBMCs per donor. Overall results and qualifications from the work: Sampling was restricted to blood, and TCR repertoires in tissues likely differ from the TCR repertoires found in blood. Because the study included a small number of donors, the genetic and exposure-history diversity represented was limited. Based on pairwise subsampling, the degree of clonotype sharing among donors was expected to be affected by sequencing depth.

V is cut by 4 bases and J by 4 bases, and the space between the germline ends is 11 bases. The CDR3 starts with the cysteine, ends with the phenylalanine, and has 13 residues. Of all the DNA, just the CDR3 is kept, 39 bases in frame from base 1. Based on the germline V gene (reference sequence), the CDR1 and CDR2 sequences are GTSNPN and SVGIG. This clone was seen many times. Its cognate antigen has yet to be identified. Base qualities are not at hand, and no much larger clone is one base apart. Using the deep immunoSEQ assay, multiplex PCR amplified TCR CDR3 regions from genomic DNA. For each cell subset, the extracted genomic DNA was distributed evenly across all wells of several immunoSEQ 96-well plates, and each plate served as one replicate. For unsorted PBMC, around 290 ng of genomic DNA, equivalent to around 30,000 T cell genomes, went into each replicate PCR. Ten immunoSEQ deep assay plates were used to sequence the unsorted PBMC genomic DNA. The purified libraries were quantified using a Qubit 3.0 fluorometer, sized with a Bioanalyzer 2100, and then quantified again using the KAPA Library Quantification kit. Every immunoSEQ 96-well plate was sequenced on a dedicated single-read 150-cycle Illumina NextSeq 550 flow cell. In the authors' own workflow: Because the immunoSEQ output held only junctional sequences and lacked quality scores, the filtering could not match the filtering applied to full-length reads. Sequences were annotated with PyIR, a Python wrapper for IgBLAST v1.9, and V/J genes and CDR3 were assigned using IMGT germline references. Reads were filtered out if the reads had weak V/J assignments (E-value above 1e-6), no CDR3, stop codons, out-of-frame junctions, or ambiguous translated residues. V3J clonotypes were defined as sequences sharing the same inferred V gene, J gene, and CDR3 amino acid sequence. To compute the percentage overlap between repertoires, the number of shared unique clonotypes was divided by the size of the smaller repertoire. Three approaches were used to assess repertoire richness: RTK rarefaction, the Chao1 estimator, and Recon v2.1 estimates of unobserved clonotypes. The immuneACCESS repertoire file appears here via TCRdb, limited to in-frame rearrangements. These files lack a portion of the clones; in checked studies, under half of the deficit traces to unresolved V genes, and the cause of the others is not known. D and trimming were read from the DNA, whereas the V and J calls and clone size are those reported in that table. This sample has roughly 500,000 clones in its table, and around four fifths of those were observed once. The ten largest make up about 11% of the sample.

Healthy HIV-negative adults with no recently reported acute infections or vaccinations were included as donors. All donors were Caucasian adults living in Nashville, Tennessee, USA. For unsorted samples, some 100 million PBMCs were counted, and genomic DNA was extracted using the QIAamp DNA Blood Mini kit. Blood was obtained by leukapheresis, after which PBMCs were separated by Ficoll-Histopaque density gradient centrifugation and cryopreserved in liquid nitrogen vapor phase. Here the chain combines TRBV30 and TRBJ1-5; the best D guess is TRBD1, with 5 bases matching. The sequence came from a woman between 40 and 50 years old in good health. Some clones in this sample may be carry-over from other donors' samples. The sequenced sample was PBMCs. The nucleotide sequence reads TGTGCCTGGAATATGGGGGGTAATCAGCCCCAGCATTTT. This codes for CAWNMGGNQPQHF.